The clone carrying this TCR beta chain was seen more than once but under ten times. TCRdb re-called the RT-PCR reads through MiXCR, storing one row per CDR3 protein. The table shows about 680,000 distinct CDR3 sequences, with approximately 15% occurring only once. With V trimmed by 5 bases and J by 9 bases, 6 bases remained unmatched. The CDR3 is made up of 14 amino acids. CDR1 and CDR2 from the germline V gene are SEHNR and FQNEAQ (reference sequence). Material for sequencing was memory CD4+ T cells from blood. V and J are TRBV7-9 and TRBJ1-6, with 8 nucleotides matching TRBD1. This clonotype was sampled from a female donor in good health, serving as a healthy control. The CDR3 spells CASSITGGGSPLHF. CDR3 DNA: TGTGCCAGCAGCATAACAGGGGGTGGTTCACCCCTCCACTTT.